This is a list of T cell receptor beta chains from one sample in a study of shared clonotypes between healthy human individuals. Clones were read by immunoSEQ multiplex PCR, and TCRdb kept only the in-frame ones, dropping some. Among 1,400,000 or so clones listed, approximately 98.5% were seen once. The sample consisted of naive CD4+ T cells sorted from blood. These receptors came from a man aged 30-40 years in good health. Both conserved end residues are part of each CDR3. The D gene is left open where the match is weak. Rows give clone size only sometimes, using once, few, many, or a class for an expanded clone.

j_call: TRBJ2-1
v_call: TRBV5-6
d_call: -
clone_size: -
cdr3_aa: CASSMTTGSRLGEQFF
cdr3_nt: TGTGCCAGCAGCATGACTACAGGGAGCAGGTTAGGTGAGCAGTTCTTC

j_call: TRBJ1-5
v_call: TRBV19
d_call: TRBD1
clone_size: -
cdr3_aa: CASSIDRGTEGKQPQHF
cdr3_nt: TGTGCCAGTAGTATAGACAGGGGGACAGAGGGCAAGCAGCCCCAGCATTTT

j_call: TRBJ2-7
v_call: TRBV18
d_call: -
clone_size: once
cdr3_aa: CASSPGGEYEQYF
cdr3_nt: TGTGCCAGCTCACCTGGGGGCGAGTACGAGCAGTACTTC

j_call: TRBJ2-7
v_call: TRBV15
d_call: -
clone_size: -
cdr3_aa: CATSREIQGYEQYF
cdr3_nt: TGTGCCACCAGCAGGGAGATTCAGGGGTACGAGCAGTACTTC

j_call: TRBJ2-3
v_call: TRBV29-1
d_call: -
clone_size: once
cdr3_aa: CSVKWGGVSSTDTQYF
cdr3_nt: TGCAGCGTTAAGTGGGGTGGGGTTTCTAGCACAGATACGCAGTATTTT

j_call: TRBJ2-5
v_call: TRBV5-1
d_call: -
clone_size: -
cdr3_aa: CASSLGARETQYF
cdr3_nt: TGCGCCAGCAGCTTGGGGGCTAGAGAGACCCAGTACTTC

j_call: TRBJ2-7
v_call: TRBV28
d_call: -
clone_size: -
cdr3_aa: CASSLQYRSEQYF
cdr3_nt: TGTGCCAGCAGTTTGCAGTACAGGAGCGAGCAGTACTTC

j_call: TRBJ2-5
v_call: TRBV5-4
d_call: -
clone_size: -
cdr3_aa: CASSLDRAETQYF
cdr3_nt: TGTGCCAGCAGCTTGGACAGGGCAGAGACCCAGTACTTC

j_call: TRBJ2-3
v_call: TRBV7-9
d_call: -
clone_size: -
cdr3_aa: CASSLNGHRTDTQYF
cdr3_nt: TGTGCCAGCAGCTTAAATGGCCACCGCACAGATACGCAGTATTTT

j_call: TRBJ1-5
v_call: TRBV9
d_call: -
clone_size: -
cdr3_aa: CASSSGGLNQPQHF
cdr3_nt: TGTGCCAGCAGCTCTGGGGGGCTTAATCAGCCCCAGCATTTT

j_call: TRBJ1-2
v_call: TRBV28
d_call: -
clone_size: -
cdr3_aa: CASSLSDTNYGYTF
cdr3_nt: TGTGCCAGCAGTTTAAGTGACACTAACTATGGCTACACCTTC

j_call: TRBJ2-7
v_call: TRBV19
d_call: TRBD2
clone_size: -
cdr3_aa: CASSPTGASGRASF
cdr3_nt: TGTGCCAGTAGCCCTACTGGGGCTAGCGGGAGGGCCTCTTTC

j_call: TRBJ2-5
v_call: TRBV6-5
d_call: -
clone_size: -
cdr3_aa: CASSYNRGQETQYF
cdr3_nt: TGTGCCAGCAGTTATAATCGGGGCCAAGAGACCCAGTACTTC

j_call: TRBJ2-1
v_call: TRBV5-1
d_call: TRBD2
clone_size: -
cdr3_aa: CASSSQGLADYNEQFF
cdr3_nt: TGCGCCAGCAGCTCCCAGGGACTAGCGGACTACAATGAGCAGTTCTTC

j_call: TRBJ2-5
v_call: TRBV7-8
d_call: TRBD2
clone_size: -
cdr3_aa: CASSPRRTSGQETQYF
cdr3_nt: TGTGCCAGCAGCCCCAGAAGGACTAGCGGCCAAGAGACCCAGTACTTC

j_call: TRBJ2-7
v_call: TRBV7-3
d_call: -
clone_size: -
cdr3_aa: CASSPDRAYEQYF
cdr3_nt: TGTGCCAGCAGCCCGGACAGAGCCTACGAGCAGTACTTC

j_call: TRBJ2-5
v_call: TRBV5-1
d_call: -
clone_size: -
cdr3_aa: CASSLMADQETQYF
cdr3_nt: TGCGCCAGCAGCTTGATGGCGGATCAAGAGACCCAGTACTTC

j_call: TRBJ2-2
v_call: TRBV29-1
d_call: -
clone_size: -
cdr3_aa: CSVGDTGTLSNTGELFF
cdr3_nt: TGCAGCGTTGGGGATACCGGGACATTATCGAACACCGGGGAGCTGTTTTTT

j_call: TRBJ1-5
v_call: TRBV2
d_call: -
clone_size: once
cdr3_aa: CASSVGSKYSNQPQHF
cdr3_nt: TGTGCCAGCAGTGTCGGGAGCAAGTATAGCAATCAGCCCCAGCATTTT

j_call: TRBJ2-2
v_call: TRBV27
d_call: TRBD1
clone_size: once
cdr3_aa: CASTPRDRGGTGELFF
cdr3_nt: TGTGCCAGCACCCCCCGGGACAGGGGAGGCACCGGGGAGCTGTTTTTT

j_call: TRBJ2-1
v_call: TRBV6-1
d_call: -
clone_size: -
cdr3_aa: CASSDWGGLRGGEQFF
cdr3_nt: TGTGCCAGCAGTGATTGGGGCGGACTGCGTGGTGGTGAGCAGTTCTTC

j_call: TRBJ2-2
v_call: TRBV7-6
d_call: -
clone_size: once
cdr3_aa: CASSPLRGANTGELFF
cdr3_nt: TGTGCCAGCAGCCCCCTTCGGGGCGCGAACACCGGGGAGCTGTTTTTT

j_call: TRBJ1-5
v_call: TRBV11-2
d_call: TRBD1
clone_size: -
cdr3_aa: CASSRTGKINQPQHF
cdr3_nt: TGTGCCAGCAGCCGGACAGGGAAAATCAATCAGCCCCAGCATTTT

j_call: TRBJ2-3
v_call: TRBV4-2
d_call: TRBD2
clone_size: -
cdr3_aa: CASRPGTSGDTDTQYF
cdr3_nt: TGTGCCAGCAGACCCGGGACTAGCGGGGACACAGATACGCAGTATTTT

j_call: TRBJ2-1
v_call: TRBV9
d_call: TRBD2
clone_size: -
cdr3_aa: CASSVGFGRAELIF
cdr3_nt: TGTGCCAGCAGCGTAGGGTTCGGGAGGGCCGAGCTCATCTTC

j_call: TRBJ2-2
v_call: TRBV7-9
d_call: -
clone_size: -
cdr3_aa: CASSFLAGRGTGELFF
cdr3_nt: TGTGCCAGCAGTTTTCTGGCGGGAAGGGGTACCGGGGAGCTGTTTTTT

j_call: TRBJ2-3
v_call: TRBV11-3
d_call: -
clone_size: -
cdr3_aa: CASSFVADGTDTQYF
cdr3_nt: TGTGCCAGCAGCTTTGTTGCGGACGGCACAGATACGCAGTATTTT

j_call: TRBJ2-2
v_call: TRBV28
d_call: TRBD1
clone_size: -
cdr3_aa: CAIRQGPFKNTGELFF
cdr3_nt: TGTGCCATCCGACAGGGGCCATTTAAGAACACCGGGGAGCTGTTTTTT

j_call: TRBJ2-7
v_call: TRBV5-1
d_call: -
clone_size: -
cdr3_aa: CASSLKMYEQYF
cdr3_nt: TGCGCCAGCAGCTTGAAGATGTACGAGCAGTACTTC

j_call: TRBJ2-7
v_call: TRBV15
d_call: TRBD1
clone_size: -
cdr3_aa: CATSRDRTGLYEQYF
cdr3_nt: TGTGCCACCAGCAGAGATCGGACAGGACTCTACGAGCAGTACTTC

j_call: TRBJ2-3
v_call: TRBV5-1
d_call: TRBD2
clone_size: -
cdr3_aa: CASSFSVGSGRLSTDTQYF
cdr3_nt: TGCGCCAGCAGCTTCTCGGTGGGTAGCGGGAGGCTGAGCACAGATACGCAGTATTTT

j_call: TRBJ2-7
v_call: TRBV13
d_call: -
clone_size: once
cdr3_aa: CASSLAHRARLYEQYF
cdr3_nt: TGTGCCAGCAGCTTAGCGCATCGGGCCAGACTCTACGAGCAGTACTTC

j_call: TRBJ2-5
v_call: TRBV2
d_call: -
clone_size: -
cdr3_aa: CASKLSGPQETQYF
cdr3_nt: TGTGCCAGCAAACTGTCAGGGCCACAAGAGACCCAGTACTTC

j_call: TRBJ2-1
v_call: TRBV29-1
d_call: TRBD2
clone_size: -
cdr3_aa: CSARQAGGPSYNEQFF
cdr3_nt: TGCAGCGCACGCCAAGCGGGAGGGCCCTCCTACAATGAGCAGTTCTTC

j_call: TRBJ2-5
v_call: TRBV7-2
d_call: TRBD2
clone_size: -
cdr3_aa: CASSLVRLAGGMETQYF
cdr3_nt: TGTGCCAGCAGCTTAGTTCGACTAGCGGGAGGAATGGAGACCCAGTACTTC

j_call: TRBJ2-5
v_call: TRBV2
d_call: -
clone_size: -
cdr3_aa: CASGPRRETQYF
cdr3_nt: TGTGCCAGCGGGCCGAGAAGGGAGACCCAGTACTTC

j_call: TRBJ1-4
v_call: TRBV9
d_call: TRBD1
clone_size: once
cdr3_aa: CASSIGPGTGGGLFF
cdr3_nt: TGTGCCAGCAGCATCGGTCCCGGGACAGGGGGCGGGCTGTTTTTT

j_call: TRBJ1-5
v_call: TRBV6-6
d_call: -
clone_size: -
cdr3_aa: CASIRDSNQPQHF
cdr3_nt: TGTGCCAGCATCCGGGATAGCAATCAGCCCCAGCATTTT

j_call: TRBJ2-1
v_call: TRBV5-6
d_call: TRBD1
clone_size: once
cdr3_aa: CASSLGAGRGPYNEQFF
cdr3_nt: TGTGCCAGCAGCTTGGGGGCGGGCAGGGGGCCCTACAATGAGCAGTTCTTC

j_call: TRBJ1-5
v_call: TRBV28
d_call: TRBD1
clone_size: once
cdr3_aa: CASTSRGQGYQPQHF
cdr3_nt: TGTGCCAGCACCTCCCGGGGACAGGGGTACCAGCCCCAGCATTTT

j_call: TRBJ2-7
v_call: TRBV29-1
d_call: -
clone_size: -
cdr3_aa: CSVGTKSYEQYF
cdr3_nt: TGCAGCGTTGGCACAAAATCCTACGAGCAGTACTTC

j_call: TRBJ2-2
v_call: TRBV4-3
d_call: TRBD2
clone_size: -
cdr3_aa: CASRPREGMPGELFF
cdr3_nt: TGCGCCAGCCGACCCAGGGAGGGAATGCCCGGGGAGCTGTTTTTT

j_call: TRBJ1-1
v_call: TRBV11-2
d_call: TRBD1
clone_size: once
cdr3_aa: CASNSPGTAGAFF
cdr3_nt: TGTGCCAGCAACTCCCCCGGGACAGCTGGAGCTTTCTTT

j_call: TRBJ1-5
v_call: TRBV19
d_call: -
clone_size: -
cdr3_aa: CASSSGNQPQHF
cdr3_nt: TGTGCCAGTAGTTCGGGTAATCAGCCCCAGCATTTT

j_call: TRBJ2-2
v_call: TRBV14
d_call: TRBD2
clone_size: -
cdr3_aa: CASSNGLADITGELFF
cdr3_nt: TGTGCCAGCAGCAACGGACTAGCGGACATCACCGGGGAGCTGTTTTTT

j_call: TRBJ2-1
v_call: TRBV11-1
d_call: -
clone_size: -
cdr3_aa: CASSLVGDSGYEQFF
cdr3_nt: TGTGCCAGCAGCTTAGTAGGGGATTCGGGGTATGAGCAGTTCTTC

j_call: TRBJ1-1
v_call: TRBV28
d_call: -
clone_size: -
cdr3_aa: CASKEGRDTEAFF
cdr3_nt: TGTGCCAGCAAGGAGGGGAGGGACACTGAAGCTTTCTTT